This TCR beta chain was obtained from a study of T cells in localized non-small cell lung cancer. Study-wide results and limits: Uninvolved neighboring lung showed the greatest T cell clonality, exceeding tumor. Longer overall survival associated with higher blood T cell density; shorter survival with higher adjacent-lung clonality. A single tumor region was sequenced, leaving heterogeneity possible.

The CDR3 consists of 15 residues. A note on this clone: Its specificity is unknown.

Some clones are missing from TCRdb's copy, which holds only in-frame ones; the method was immunoSEQ multiplex PCR. The table includes over 45,000 clones, roughly 77% detected once. The receptor was derived from a man between 35 and 75 years old with stage I squamous cell lung carcinoma. The sample here was peripheral blood, taken before any cancer treatment. The chain recombines TRBV21-1 with TRBJ1-5; the table gives TRBD1 as D, unverified against the DNA. TRBV21-1 is given as a pseudogene. CDR3 DNA sequence: TGTGCCAGCAGCGGTGACAGGGAGAGGAATCAGCCCCAGCATTTT. It specifies CASSGDRERNQPQHF.